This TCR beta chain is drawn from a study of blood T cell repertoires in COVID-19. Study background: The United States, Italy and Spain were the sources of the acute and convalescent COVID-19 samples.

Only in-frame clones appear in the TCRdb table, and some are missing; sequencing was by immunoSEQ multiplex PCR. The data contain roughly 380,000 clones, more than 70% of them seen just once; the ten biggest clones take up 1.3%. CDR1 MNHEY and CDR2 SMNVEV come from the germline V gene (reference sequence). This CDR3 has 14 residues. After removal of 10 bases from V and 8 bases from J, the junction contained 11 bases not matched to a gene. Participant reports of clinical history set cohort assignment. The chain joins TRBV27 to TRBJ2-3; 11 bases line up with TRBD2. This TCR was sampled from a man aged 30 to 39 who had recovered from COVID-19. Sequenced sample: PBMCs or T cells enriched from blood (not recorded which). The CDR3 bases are TGTGCCACTCGGGCTAGCGGGGGGTGGGGTACGCAGTATTTT. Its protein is CATRASGGWGTQYF.